This TCR beta chain originates from a study of blood T cell repertoires in COVID-19. At the level of the study: T cells, B-cell-depleted T cells, or PBMCs provided the cDNA or gDNA that served as material.

TCRdb's table, derived via immunoSEQ multiplex PCR, lists solely in-frame clones and lacks some. The sample records over 200,000 clones, around four fifths being singletons. The CDR3 has 13 residues. V lost 4 bases to trimming and J lost 5 bases, with 11 bases between them. The material sequenced was peripheral blood. V gene TRBV12-3 or TRBV12-4 combines with J gene TRBJ2-5; TRBD2 might be the D (7 bases). This TCR was sampled from a man aged 40-50 years with active or convalescent COVID-19. This CDR3 reads CASSWGGQETQYF. CDR3 DNA: TGTGCCAGCAGTTGGGGGGGCCAGGAGACCCAGTACTTC.